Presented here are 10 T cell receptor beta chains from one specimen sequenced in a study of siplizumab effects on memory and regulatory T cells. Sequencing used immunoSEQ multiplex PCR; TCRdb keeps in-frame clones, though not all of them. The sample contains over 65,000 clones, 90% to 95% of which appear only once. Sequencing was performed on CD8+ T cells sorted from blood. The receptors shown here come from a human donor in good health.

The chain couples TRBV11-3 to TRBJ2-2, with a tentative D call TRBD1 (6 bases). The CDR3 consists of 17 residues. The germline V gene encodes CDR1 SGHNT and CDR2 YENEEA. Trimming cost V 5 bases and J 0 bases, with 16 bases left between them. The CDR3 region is CASSQPDSLTNTGELFF. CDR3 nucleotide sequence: TGTGCCAGCAGCCAACCGGACAGTCTGACGAACACCGGGGAGCTGTTTTTT.

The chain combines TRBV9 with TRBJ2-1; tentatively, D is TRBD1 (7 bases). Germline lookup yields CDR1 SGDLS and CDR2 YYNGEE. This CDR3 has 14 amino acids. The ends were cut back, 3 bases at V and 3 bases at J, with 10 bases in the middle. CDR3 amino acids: CASSGGTDYNEQFF. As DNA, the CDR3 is TGTGCCAGCAGCGGCGGGACAGACTACAATGAGCAGTTCTTC.

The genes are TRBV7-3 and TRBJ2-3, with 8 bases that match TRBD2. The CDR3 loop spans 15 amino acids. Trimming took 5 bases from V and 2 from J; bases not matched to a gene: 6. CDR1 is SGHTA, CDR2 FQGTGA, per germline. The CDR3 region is CASSQSGGNTDTQYF. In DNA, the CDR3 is TGTGCCAGCAGCCAGAGCGGGGGCAACACAGATACGCAGTATTTT.

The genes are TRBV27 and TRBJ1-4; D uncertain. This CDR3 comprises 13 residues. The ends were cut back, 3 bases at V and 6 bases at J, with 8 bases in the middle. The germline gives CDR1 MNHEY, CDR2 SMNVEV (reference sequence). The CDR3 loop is CASSFRNDEKLFF. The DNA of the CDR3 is TGTGCCAGCAGTTTCAGGAATGATGAAAAACTGTTTTTT.

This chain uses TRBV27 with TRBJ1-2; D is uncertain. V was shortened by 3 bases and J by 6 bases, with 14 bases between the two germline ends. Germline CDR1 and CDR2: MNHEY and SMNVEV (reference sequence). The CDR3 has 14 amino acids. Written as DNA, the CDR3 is TGTGCCAGCAGTTTCTGGGGAGGGCTTAATGGCTACACCTTC. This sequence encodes CASSFWGGLNGYTF.

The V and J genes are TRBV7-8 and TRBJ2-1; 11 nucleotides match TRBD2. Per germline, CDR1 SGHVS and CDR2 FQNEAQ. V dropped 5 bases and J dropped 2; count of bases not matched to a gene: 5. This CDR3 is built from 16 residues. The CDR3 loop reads CASSVMTSGAYNEQFF. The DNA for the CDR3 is TGTGCCAGCAGCGTCATGACTAGCGGGGCCTACAATGAGCAGTTCTTC.

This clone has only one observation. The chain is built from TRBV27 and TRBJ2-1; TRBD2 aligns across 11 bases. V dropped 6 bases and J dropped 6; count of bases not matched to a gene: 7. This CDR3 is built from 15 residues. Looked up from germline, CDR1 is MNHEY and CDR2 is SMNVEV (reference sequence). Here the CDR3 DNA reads TGTGCCAGCAGACGACTAGCGGGGACCGGCAATGAGCAGTTCTTC. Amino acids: CASRRLAGTGNEQFF.

CDR3 nucleotide sequence: TGTGCCAGCAGCCCCAGCGGGGGGGCTTTCTACAATGAGCAGTTCTTC. Encoded protein: CASSPSGGAFYNEQFF. The V call is TRBV7-7, the J call TRBJ2-1; 10 bases fit TRBD2. CDR3 length: 16 amino acids. J was trimmed by 3 bases and V by 5 bases; bases with no gene match: 7. The germline gives CDR1 SSHAT, CDR2 FNYEAQ (reference sequence).

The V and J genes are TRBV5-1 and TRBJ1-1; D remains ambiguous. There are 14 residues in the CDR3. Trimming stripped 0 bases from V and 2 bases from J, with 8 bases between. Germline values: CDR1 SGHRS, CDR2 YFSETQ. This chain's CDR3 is CASSLEPLNTEAFF. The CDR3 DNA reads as TGCGCCAGCAGCTTGGAACCTCTTAACACTGAAGCTTTCTTT.

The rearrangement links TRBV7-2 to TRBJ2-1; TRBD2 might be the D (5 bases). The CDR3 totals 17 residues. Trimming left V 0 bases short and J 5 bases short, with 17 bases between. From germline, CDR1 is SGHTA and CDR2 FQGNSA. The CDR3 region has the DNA TGTGCCAGCAGCTTAGCCCCGAGCTGGGCGGGCCACAATGAGCAGTTCTTC. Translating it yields CASSLAPSWAGHNEQFF.